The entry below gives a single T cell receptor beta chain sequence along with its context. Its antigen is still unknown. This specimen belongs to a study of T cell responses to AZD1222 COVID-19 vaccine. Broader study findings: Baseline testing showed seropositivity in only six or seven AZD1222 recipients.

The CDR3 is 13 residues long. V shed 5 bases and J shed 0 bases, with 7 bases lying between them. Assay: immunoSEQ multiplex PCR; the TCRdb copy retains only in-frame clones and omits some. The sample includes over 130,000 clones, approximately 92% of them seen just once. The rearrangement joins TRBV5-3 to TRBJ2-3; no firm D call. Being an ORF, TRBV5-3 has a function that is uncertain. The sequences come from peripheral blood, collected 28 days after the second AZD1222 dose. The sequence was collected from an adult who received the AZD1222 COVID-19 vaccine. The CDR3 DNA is TGTGCCAGAAGTAACTTAAGCACAGATACGCAGTATTTT. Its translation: CARSNLSTDTQYF.